Following are 13 T cell receptor beta chains from one sample sequenced in a study of cytomegalovirus exposure and HLA in healthy donors listed by TCRdb under 2017. The method behind the library was the immunoSEQ multiplex PCR assay. A mixture of 60 forward primers for TCR Vbeta segments and 13 reverse primers for TCR Jbeta segments was used in the multiplex PCR. Entries here come from immuneACCESS through TCRdb and include only in-frame sequences with V and J called. Some clones fail to appear in such tables; in the studies checked, an unresolved V gene covers under half of the shortfall, and the cause of the remainder is unknown. The sample includes 75,000 to 90,000 clones, with over 60% observed a single time. The ten largest clones add up to around 4% of the sample. Sequenced input: PBMCs. These receptors were collected from a man aged 55 to 69 in good health and CMV-seronegative.

The V call is TRBV2, the J call TRBJ2-3; D perhaps matches TRBD2 (6 bases). Germline V CDR1 and CDR2: SNHLY, FYNNEI. The CDR3 covers 15 residues. Trimming stripped 2 bases from V and 2 bases from J, with 11 bases between. The CDR3: CASSEPGLNTDTQYF. CDR3 nucleotides: TGTGCCAGCAGTGAACCGGGACTCAACACAGATACGCAGTATTTT.

V and J are TRBV7-8 and TRBJ1-5, with D tentatively TRBD1 (6 bases). Germline CDR1 and CDR2: SGHVS and FQNEAQ. The CDR3 has 18 residues. Trimming shortened V by 2 bases and J by 4 bases, and 21 bases separated the two germline ends. The DNA of the CDR3 is TGTGCCAGCAGCTTAACTGAGACAGGAGTAACCGGTAATCAGCCCCAGCATTTT. Translated, it gives CASSLTETGVTGNQPQHF.

The chain couples TRBV15 to TRBJ1-1; D not certain. Germline V lookup: CDR1 LNHNV, CDR2 YYDKDF (reference sequence). With 0 bases removed from V and 5 bases from J, the gap between germline ends came to 19 bases. This CDR3 comprises 17 residues. CDR3 in DNA: TGTGCCACCAGCAGAGATAAGTGGAACGGGAAGAAGACTGAAGCTTTCTTT. Its protein is CATSRDKWNGKKTEAFF.

Details on this clone: Likely a read error: the CDR3 ends without its conserved phenylalanine or tryptophan. The chain carries TRBV5-1 and TRBJ2-7; D gene uncertain. Germline-derived CDR1 and CDR2 are SGHRS and YFSETQ. The ends were cut back, 2 bases at V and 3 bases at J, with 9 bases in the middle. The CDR3 spans 13 residues. CDR3 DNA: TGCGCCAGCAGCTTTGGGCCCTTCTACGAGCAGTACCTC. This translates into CASSFGPFYEQYL.

The CDR3 nucleotides are TGTGCCAGCAGCTTGGGGGTCAGGGAGGGTGAGCAGTTCTTC. Translated: CASSLGVREGEQFF. The gene calls are TRBV5-4 and TRBJ2-1; 7 nucleotides align to TRBD2. After removal of 0 bases from V and 9 bases from J, the junction contained 6 bases not matched to a gene. Germline V lookup: CDR1 SGHNT, CDR2 YYREEE (reference sequence). The CDR3 extends over 14 amino acids.

The V call is TRBV10-2, the J call TRBJ2-5; tentatively, D is TRBD1 (5 bases). Per the germline V gene, CDR1 is WSHSY and CDR2 is SAAADI. Deletions cut 3 bases from V and 1 base from J, with 12 bases between. The CDR3 is 15 residues long. The CDR3 nucleotides are TGCGCCAGCAGTGATCTCAGCGACAGCCAAGAGACCCAGTACTTC. Residues: CASSDLSDSQETQYF.

This chain uses TRBV7-9 with TRBJ1-3; D unresolved. CDR3 length: 13 amino acids. From germline, CDR1 is SEHNR and CDR2 FQNEAQ (reference sequence). V was cut by 4 bases and J by 6 bases, with 10 bases left in between. The CDR3 sequence is CASSYIGENTIYF. The CDR3 DNA follows: TGTGCCAGCAGCTACATAGGAGAAAACACCATATATTTT.

The rearrangement joins TRBV5-4 to TRBJ2-2; D not resolved. Trimming took 4 bases from V and 0 from J, leaving 7 bases between them. Germline V gene sequence: CDR1 SGHNT, CDR2 YYREEE (reference sequence). The CDR3 runs 14 residues. The CDR3 sequence: CASSPATNTGELFF. CDR3 bases: TGTGCCAGCAGCCCTGCTACGAACACCGGGGAGCTGTTTTTT. Using reference TRBV5-4 and TRBJ2-2 for the parts outside the CDR3, the full variable domain is ETGVTQSPTHLIKTRGQQVTLRCSSQSGHNTVSWYQQALGQGPQFIFQYYREEENGRGNFPPRFSGLQFPNYSSELNVNALELDDSALYLCASSPATNTGELFFGEGSRLTVL.

In its sample, this clone was seen a few times. V and J are TRBV5-1 and TRBJ1-4; 7 nucleotides match TRBD1. V was clipped by 5 bases and J by 6 bases; unmatched bases: 10. Germline assignment: CDR1 SGHRS and CDR2 YFSETQ. The CDR3 length is 15 residues. CDR3 DNA sequence: TGCGCCAGCAGGGGTCCCGGGACAGTGCATGAAAAACTGTTTTTT. Protein: CASRGPGTVHEKLFF. Based on the CDR3 plus reference TRBV5-1 and TRBJ1-4, the full variable domain is KAGVTQTPRYLIKTRGQQVTLSCSPISGHRSVSWYQQTPGQGLQFLFEYFSETQRNKGNFPGRFSGRQFSNSRSEMNVSTLELGDSALYLCASRGPGTVHEKLFFGSGTQLSVL.

J is TRBJ2-1 and V is TRBV19; D possibly corresponds to TRBD1 (7 bases). Trimming left V 6 bases short and J 4 bases short, with 16 bases between. Germline V gene data show CDR1 as LNHDA and CDR2 as SQIVND (reference sequence). The CDR3 contains 15 residues. The CDR3 reads CASSPSEGAYNEQFF. The CDR3 bases are TGTGCCAGTAGCCCCTCGGAGGGGGCGTACAATGAGCAGTTCTTC.

This clone was found a few times. J is TRBJ2-7 and V is TRBV5-6; 8 bases agree with TRBD1. CDR1 is SGHDT and CDR2 is YYEEEE in the germline V gene. J gave up 5 bases and V 6 bases, and 10 bases lay outside the gene matches. The CDR3 is made up of 14 amino acids. Here the CDR3 reads CASTPGQGADEQYF. The DNA of the CDR3 is TGTGCCAGCACCCCCGGGCAGGGGGCCGACGAGCAGTACTTC.

This clone was detected only a few times. V usage is TRBV10-3 and J usage is TRBJ2-6, with D possibly TRBD1 on 5 matching bases. The CDR3 runs 15 residues. Germline CDR1 ENHRY, CDR2 SYGVKD. Trimming left V 0 bases short and J 9 bases short, with 12 bases between. This CDR3 is CAISESGQGDNVLTF. CDR3 coding DNA: TGTGCCATCAGTGAGTCTGGCCAGGGTGACAACGTCCTGACTTTC.

CDR3 DNA sequence: TGTGCCAGCATTAAACCAGGGGGCCAAGAGACCCAGTACTTC. Translating it yields CASIKPGGQETQYF. This rearrangement joins TRBV6-1 to TRBJ2-5; 7 bases are a match to TRBD1. The V segment lost 7 bases and the J segment 1 base; nucleotides outside the gene matches: 6. The CDR3 has 14 amino acids. Per germline, CDR1 MNHNS and CDR2 SASEGT.